This T cell receptor beta chain came from a study of T cells in women clearing cervical HPV infection. Study context: Controls' single incident HPV16 infection cleared within 12 months without precancer. Case blood drawn at lesion detection; control blood after infection cleared.

Germline lookup yields CDR1 SGHTA and CDR2 FQGTGA. Deletions cut 5 bases from V and 2 bases from J, with 9 bases between. This CDR3 region has 13 residues. As to this clone: Its matching antigen is unknown. The sequence runs out 3 residues before the end of the CDR3; the remainder is reconstructed from the germline J gene.

Clones were read by immunoSEQ multiplex PCR, and TCRdb kept only the in-frame ones, dropping some. The record lists 20,000 to 25,000 clones, of which the ten most abundant hold approximately 5%. Study results and caveats: A classifier using richness and V gene abundances reached an AUC of around 0.81.

The sequence was obtained from a woman between 18 and 75 years old with a cervical HPV16 infection that either progressed to CIN3+ or cleared (not recorded which). Material for sequencing was blood buffy coat. The V and J genes are TRBV7-3 and TRBJ1-1, with D hard to call. CDR3 in amino acids: CASSKNTNTEAFF. The sequenced part of the CDR3 DNA is TGTGCCAGCAGCAAGAATACTAACACTGAA.